This T cell receptor beta chain was profiled in a study of cytomegalovirus exposure and HLA in healthy donors. The study's findings and limits: Among the most significant clusters, several appeared linked to common viral pathogens in a later analysis.

Germline CDR1 SGHAT, CDR2 FQNNGV. This CDR3 has 16 amino acids. The J segment lost 1 base and the V segment lost 4 bases, leaving 5 bases of the junction unmatched. Primers for the PCR totalled 60 Vbeta and 13 Jbeta. Sequencing was performed with immunoSEQ multiplex PCR; in TCRdb, only in-frame clones are kept and a portion is missing. The table includes 55,000 to 70,000 clones, roughly 74% detected once. Notes on this clone: The antigen is undetermined. No conserved phenylalanine or tryptophan ends this CDR3, so it is likely a read error.

This rearrangement joins TRBV11-2 to TRBJ2-3; 10 positions agree with TRBD2. The source is a woman aged 55-70 years in good health and CMV-seropositive. Sequencing was performed on PBMCs. The CDR3 sequence: CASSWGTSDGTDTQYV. The DNA of the CDR3 is TGTGCCAGCAGCTGGGGGACTAGCGATGGCACAGATACGCAGTATGTT.